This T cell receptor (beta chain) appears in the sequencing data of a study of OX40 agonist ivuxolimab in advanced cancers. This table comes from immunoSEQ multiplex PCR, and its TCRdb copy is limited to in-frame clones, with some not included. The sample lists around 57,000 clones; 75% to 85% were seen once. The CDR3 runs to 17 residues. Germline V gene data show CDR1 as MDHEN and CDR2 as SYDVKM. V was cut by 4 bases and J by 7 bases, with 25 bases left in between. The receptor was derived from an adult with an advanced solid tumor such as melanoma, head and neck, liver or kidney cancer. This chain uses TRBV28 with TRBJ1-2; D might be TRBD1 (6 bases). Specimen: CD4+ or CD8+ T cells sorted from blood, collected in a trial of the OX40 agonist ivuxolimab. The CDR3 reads CASSSTGTPLLYGGYTF. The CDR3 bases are TGTGCCAGCAGTTCTACCGGGACACCGTTACTATATGGTGGCTACACCTTC.